This T cell receptor (beta chain) derives from a study of cytomegalovirus exposure and HLA in healthy donors. Study-wide context: Among about 179 million T cells, an earlier analysis found 117 million unique TCR beta sequences. Counted in an early data release were roughly 87 million unique TCRs from HLA-typed donors.

Details on this clone: Its antigen remains unknown.

Both 60 Vbeta primers and 13 Jbeta primers went into the PCR. Some clones are missing from TCRdb's copy, which holds only in-frame ones; the method was immunoSEQ multiplex PCR. Found here are about 250,000 clones, just over 70% of them singletons; the top ten hold 2% to 2.5%. Findings and caveats of the study: In a later analysis, TCR beta V- and J-gene trimming was associated with a missense DCLRE1C variant. Later analysis suggested most CMV-associated TCR beta chains were HLA-restricted.

V trimming: 3 bases; J trimming: 3 bases; junction bases outside the gene matches: 8. Germline CDR1 is SEHNR and CDR2 is FQNEAQ (reference sequence). The CDR3 extends over 17 amino acids. The TCR sequence derives from a female donor in good health and CMV-seronegative. The sequencing sample was made of PBMCs. The chain employs TRBV7-9 and TRBJ2-1, with 10 bases that match TRBD2. The CDR3 protein is CASSFLAGAQYYNEQFF. CDR3 nucleotides: TGTGCCAGCAGCTTTCTAGCGGGAGCACAGTACTACAATGAGCAGTTCTTC.